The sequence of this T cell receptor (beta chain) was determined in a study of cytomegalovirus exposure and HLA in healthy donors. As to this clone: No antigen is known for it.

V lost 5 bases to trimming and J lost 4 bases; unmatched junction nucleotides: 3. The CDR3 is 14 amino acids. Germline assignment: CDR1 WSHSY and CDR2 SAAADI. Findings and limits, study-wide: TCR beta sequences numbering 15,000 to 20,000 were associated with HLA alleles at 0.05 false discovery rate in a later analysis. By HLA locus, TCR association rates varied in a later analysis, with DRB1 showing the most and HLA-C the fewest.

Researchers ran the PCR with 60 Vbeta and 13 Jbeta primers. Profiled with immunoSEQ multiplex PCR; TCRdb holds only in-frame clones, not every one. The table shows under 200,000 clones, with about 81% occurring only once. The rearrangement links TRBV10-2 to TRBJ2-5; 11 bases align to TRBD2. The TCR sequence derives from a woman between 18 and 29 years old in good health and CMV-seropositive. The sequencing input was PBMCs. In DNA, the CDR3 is TGCGCCAGCAGTTACGGGACTAGCGGAGAGACCCAGTACTTC. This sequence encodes CASSYGTSGETQYF.